The present T cell receptor beta chain was sequenced within a study of blood T cell repertoires in COVID-19. All enrollees were about 18 to 90 years old and from around 25 US areas. Membership in each cohort depended on participant-reported clinical history. The CDR3 is 13 residues long. CDR1 is SGHVS and CDR2 is FQNEAQ in the germline V gene. The V gene lost 1 base and the J gene lost 1 base, with 4 bases spanning the gap. Assay: immunoSEQ multiplex PCR; the TCRdb copy retains only in-frame clones and omits some. The table shows 250,000 to 350,000 clones, with about 93% occurring only once. The chain employs TRBV7-8 and TRBJ1-1; D gene ambiguous. The sequenced material came from PBMCs or T cells enriched from blood (not recorded which). The TCR comes from a woman aged 25 to 39 who had recovered from COVID-19. As DNA, the CDR3 is TGTGCCAGCAGCTTAGGCGAGAACACTGAAGCTTTCTTT. Protein sequence: CASSLGENTEAFF.